The 18 T cell receptor beta chains listed next were all sequenced from one sample in a study of blood T cell repertoires in COVID-19. Assay used: immunoSEQ multiplex PCR; TCRdb lists only in-frame clones, some missing. This table has approximately 210,000 clones, roughly 85% appearing once. The sequenced material came from peripheral blood. Receptors were obtained from a young man who had recovered from COVID-19.

The V and J genes are TRBV7-8 and TRBJ2-7, with D perhaps TRBD1 (5 bases). The ends were cut back, 7 bases at V and 5 bases at J, with 18 bases in the middle. Per germline, CDR1 SGHVS and CDR2 FQNEAQ. The CDR3 is 14 residues long. CDR3 sequence: CASNPVGRAHEQYF. DNA of the CDR3: TGTGCCAGCAACCCCGTCGGCAGGGCCCACGAGCAGTACTTC. Drawing the rest from reference TRBV7-8 and TRBJ2-7, the complete variable domain is GAGVSQSPRYKVAKRGQDVALRCDPISGHVSLFWYQQALGQGPEFLTYFQNEAQLDKSGLPSDRFFAERPEGSVSTLKIQRTQQEDSAVYLCASNPVGRAHEQYFGPGTRLTVT.

The genes are TRBV5-1 and TRBJ1-1; D possibly corresponds to TRBD1 (5 bases). Between the trimmed V and J ends, which lost 4 bases and 2 bases, there was a span of 15 bases. Germline values: CDR1 SGHRS, CDR2 YFSETQ. This CDR3 is built from 15 residues. The CDR3 DNA sequence: TGCGCCAGCAGCCTAACTCCAGGGCCCAACACTGAAGCTTTCTTT. It is translated as CASSLTPGPNTEAFF.

This chain uses TRBV10-1 with TRBJ2-2, with D maybe TRBD1 (5 bases). The ends were cut back, 6 bases at V and 1 base at J, with 6 bases in the middle. This CDR3 is 13 amino acids long. Germline-derived CDR1 and CDR2 are WNHNN and SYGVQD (reference sequence). For the CDR3, the DNA is TGCGCCAGCAGCACAGGGAACACCGGGGAGCTGTTTTTT. Translating gives CASSTGNTGELFF.

The rearrangement joins TRBV27 to TRBJ1-1; 10 nucleotides line up with TRBD1. Germline CDR1 MNHEY, CDR2 SMNVEV (reference sequence). V lost 6 bases to trimming and J lost 5 bases; unmatched junction nucleotides: 9. This CDR3 contains 15 residues. The DNA of the CDR3 is TGTGCCAGCAGACCTGGGACAGGGGTACATACTGAAGCTTTCTTT. This translates into CASRPGTGVHTEAFF.

The chain couples TRBV10-3 to TRBJ2-7; 10 bases fit TRBD1. V lost 6 bases, J lost 7 bases, and 6 bases stayed unmatched. Germline V gene data show CDR1 as ENHRY and CDR2 as SYGVKD. The CDR3 extends over 13 amino acids. CDR3 nucleotides: TGTGCCATCAGCCGGGACAGGGGAAGGGAGCAGTACTTC. Translation: CAISRDRGREQYF.

The chain employs TRBV25-1 and TRBJ2-4; a weak D match, TRBD1 (5 bases). This CDR3 spans 12 amino acids. Between the trimmed V and J ends, which lost 3 bases and 7 bases, there was a span of 7 bases. Germline V gives CDR1 MGHDK, CDR2 SYGVNS. This chain's CDR3 is CASSDSGNIQYF. Written as DNA, the CDR3 is TGTGCCAGCAGTGATTCAGGGAACATTCAGTACTTC.

The chain is built from TRBV30 and TRBJ2-5; D gene unclear. Germline V lookup: CDR1 GTSNPN, CDR2 SVGIG (reference sequence). The V and J ends lost 2 bases and 6 bases respectively, with 7 bases between them. This CDR3 contains 11 residues. The CDR3 bases are TGTGCCTGGAGTCCACAGCAGACCCAGTACTTC. Protein: CAWSPQQTQYF.

The chain combines TRBV10-1 with TRBJ2-2; D call uncertain. Deletions cut 7 bases from V and 9 bases from J, with 18 bases between. Per germline, CDR1 WNHNN and CDR2 SYGVQD (reference sequence). The CDR3 totals 14 residues. The CDR3 is CASIPTGKNRELFF. The CDR3 DNA is TGCGCCAGCATCCCGACGGGTAAGAACAGGGAGCTGTTTTTT.

This clone was observed a handful of times. The chain has TRBV7-9 and TRBJ2-3, with D perhaps TRBD2 (6 bases). The V end lost 4 bases, the J end lost 0 bases, and 14 bases lay between the germline ends. The germline gives CDR1 SEHNR, CDR2 FQNEAQ (reference sequence). The CDR3 totals 16 residues. CDR3 residues: CASSWGTFSSTDTQYF. CDR3 bases: TGTGCCAGCAGCTGGGGGACTTTTTCTAGCACAGATACGCAGTATTTT.

The chain uses TRBV5-1 and TRBJ2-1; a weak D match, TRBD2 (5 bases). This CDR3 has 15 residues. V was trimmed by 2 bases and J by 5 bases, leaving 14 bases between them. Germline loops: CDR1 SGHRS, CDR2 YFSETQ. Here the CDR3 DNA reads TGCGCCAGCAGCTTCGGGCAGGACTTGAACAATGAGCAGTTCTTC. It encodes CASSFGQDLNNEQFF.

This chain links TRBV6-5 with TRBJ1-2; 7 bases agree with TRBD1. Losses at the gene ends were 5 bases for V and 4 bases for J; bases not matched to a gene: 7. Looked up from germline, CDR1 is MNHEY and CDR2 is SVGAGI. This CDR3 region has 14 residues. The CDR3: CASSIIRDSYGYTF. CDR3 bases: TGTGCCAGCAGTATTATCCGGGACAGCTATGGCTACACCTTC.

The chain couples TRBV21-1 to TRBJ1-6. TRBV21-1 is flagged as a pseudogene. The CDR3 spans 15 residues. The CDR3 DNA follows: TGTGCCAGCAGCTCCGAGGCGGGGGAGGCCCGCCTTCTCCACTTT. Translation: CASSSEAGEARLLHF.

The V gene is TRBV4-2, the J gene TRBJ2-5; 7 positions match TRBD1. The V gene's germline CDR1 is LGHNA and CDR2 YNFKEQ. Unmatched junction bases numbered 4, after V lost 5 bases and J lost 7 bases. CDR3 length: 12 amino acids. The CDR3 nucleotides are TGTGCCAGCAGCTCATCAGGGGGGACCCAGTACTTC. Translated, it gives CASSSSGGTQYF.

The chain links TRBV6-2 or TRBV6-3 to TRBJ2-7; possible D gene TRBD1, 5 bases. Trimming cost V 0 bases and J 2 bases, with 23 bases left between them. This CDR3 has 19 amino acids. Germline V gene data show CDR1 as MNHEY and CDR2 as SVGEGT. The CDR3 region is CASSYSLLFDSLHPYEQYF. The DNA for the CDR3 is TGTGCCAGCAGTTACTCCTTGCTTTTCGACAGCCTTCATCCCTACGAGCAGTACTTC.

This rearrangement joins TRBV5-4 to TRBJ1-1; 7 bases map to TRBD1. The CDR3 contains 14 residues. Germline CDR1 SGHNT, CDR2 YYREEE (reference sequence). After removal of 1 base from V and 6 bases from J, the junction contained 6 bases not matched to a gene. In nucleotides, the CDR3 is TGTGCCAGCAGCTTGAGAGGGGGCGAGGCTGAAGCTTTCTTT. Amino acid sequence: CASSLRGGEAEAFF. Looking up the rest from reference TRBV5-4 and TRBJ1-1 gives the full variable domain: ETGVTQSPTHLIKTRGQQVTLRCSSQSGHNTVSWYQQALGQGPQFIFQYYREEENGRGNFPPRFSGLQFPNYSSELNVNALELDDSALYLCASSLRGGEAEAFFGQGTRLTVV.

The chain combines TRBV5-4 with TRBJ1-1; D unclear. The V gene's germline CDR1 is SGHNT and CDR2 YYREEE (reference sequence). Trimming took off 4 bases at V and 3 bases at J, with 16 bases between the two ends. The CDR3 totals 15 residues. In nucleotides, the CDR3 is TGTGCCAGCAGCCGAGACATCGCTTGGGACACTGAAGCTTTCTTT. Protein: CASSRDIAWDTEAFF. Drawing the rest from reference TRBV5-4 and TRBJ1-1, the complete variable domain is ETGVTQSPTHLIKTRGQQVTLRCSSQSGHNTVSWYQQALGQGPQFIFQYYREEENGRGNFPPRFSGLQFPNYSSELNVNALELDDSALYLCASSRDIAWDTEAFFGQGTRLTVV.

This rearrangement joins TRBV18 to TRBJ1-3; D might be TRBD1 (5 bases). The CDR3 consists of 14 residues. Germline assignment: CDR1 KGHSH and CDR2 LQKENI. Trimming shortened V by 6 bases and J by 7 bases, and 16 bases separated the two germline ends. CDR3 region: CASSTRDPWNTIYF. The DNA of the CDR3 is TGTGCCAGCTCTACCAGGGATCCCTGGAACACCATATATTTT. The entire variable domain, with the rest obtained from reference TRBV18 and TRBJ1-3, is as follows: NAGVMQNPRHLVRRRGQEARLRCSPMKGHSHVYWYRQLPEEGLKFMVYLQKENIIDESGMPKERFSAEFPKEGPSILRIQQVVRGDSAAYFCASSTRDPWNTIYFGEGSWLTVV.

The genes are TRBV5-6 and TRBJ1-4, with D possibly being TRBD1 (6 bases). The CDR3 contains 14 residues. CDR1 and CDR2 (germline): SGHDT, YYEEEE. The V end lost 6 bases, the J end lost 5 bases, and 14 bases lay between the germline ends. The CDR3 DNA is TGTGCCAGCACCGTTCAGGGGTTGAATGAAAAACTGTTTTTT. As protein: CASTVQGLNEKLFF.